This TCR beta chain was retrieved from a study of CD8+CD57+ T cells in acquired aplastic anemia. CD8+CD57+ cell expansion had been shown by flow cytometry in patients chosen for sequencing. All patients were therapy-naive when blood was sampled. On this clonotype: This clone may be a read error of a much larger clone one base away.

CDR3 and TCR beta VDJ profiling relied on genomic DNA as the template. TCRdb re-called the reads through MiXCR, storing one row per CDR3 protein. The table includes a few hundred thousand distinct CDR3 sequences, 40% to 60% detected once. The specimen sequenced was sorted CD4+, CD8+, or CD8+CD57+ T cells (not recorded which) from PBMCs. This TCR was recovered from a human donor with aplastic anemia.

As DNA, the CDR3 is TGTGCCACGACGCTCGCGGCAGCTTGCGAGCAGTACTTC. Encoded protein: CATTLAAACEQYF. The rearrangement links TRBV6-1 to TRBJ2-7; D gene uncertain. CDR1 is MNHNS, CDR2 SASEGT, per germline. V dropped 10 bases and J dropped 6 bases, with 19 bases sitting between them. This CDR3 spans 13 amino acids.